Following are 13 T cell receptor beta chains from one sample sequenced in a study of blood T cells in healthy people across ages. It was with a sample-barcoded 5' primer and a J-beta primer mix that a second PCR of roughly 6 to 12 cycles was run. TCRdb reanalysed the 5' RACE reads using MiXCR and keeps one entry per CDR3 protein. This table holds 890,000 or so distinct CDR3 sequences, 62% found once. Sequences were obtained from blood. All receptors derive from a man aged 25 to 40 in good health.

The chain has TRBV29-1 and TRBJ2-7; maybe TRBD1 (6 bases). CDR3 size: 11 residues. Germline CDR1 SQVTM, CDR2 ANQGSEA. Deletions cut 7 bases from V and 1 base from J, with 8 bases between. The CDR3 nucleotides read TGCAGCGGGGGGACATCCTACGAGCAGTACTTC. This translates into CSGGTSYEQYF.

This clonotype was picked up a small number of times. This sequence joins TRBV15 and TRBJ2-7, with 7 bases lining up with TRBD2. The V gene's germline CDR1 is LNHNV and CDR2 YYDKDF (reference sequence). Trimming took 3 bases from V and 7 from J; bases not matched to a gene: 3. The CDR3 sequence is 12 residues long. The chain's CDR3 is CATSSTGREQYF. The CDR3 coding sequence is TGTGCCACCAGCAGTACCGGGAGGGAGCAGTACTTC.

The genes are TRBV5-1 and TRBJ2-3; 9 nucleotides agree with TRBD1. Trimming cost V 0 bases and J 0 bases; bases outside gene matches: 5. This CDR3 spans 17 amino acids. The germline gives CDR1 SGHRS, CDR2 YFSETQ. DNA for the CDR3: TGCGCCAGCAGCTTGGGCCTCGGACAGGGGAGCACAGATACGCAGTATTTT. Translating gives CASSLGLGQGSTDTQYF.

The V and J genes are TRBV27 and TRBJ2-7; D not resolved. The CDR3 length is 13 residues. The germline CDR1 and CDR2 sequences are MNHEY and SMNVEV (reference sequence). V lost 3 bases and J 4 bases, leaving 10 bases between the germline ends. Here the CDR3 reads CASSLTALYEQYF. The CDR3 DNA reads as TGTGCCAGCAGTTTGACCGCTCTGTACGAGCAGTACTTC.

For the CDR3, the DNA is TGCAGTGCTAGTATGCGAGCTGCCACCTACGAGCAGTACTTC. Its protein product is CSASMRAATYEQYF. This chain connects TRBV20-1 to TRBJ2-7; no firm D call. CDR3 size: 14 residues. V was shortened by 3 bases and J by 2 bases, with 14 bases between the two germline ends. Germline V gives CDR1 DFQATT, CDR2 SNEGSKA (reference sequence).

This clonotype occurred once. One end of the junction fails to match germline, which may point to a read error. The chain links TRBV7-3 to TRBJ2-5; 9 positions match TRBD2. Per germline, CDR1 SGHTA and CDR2 FQGTGA. The CDR3 length is 14 residues. The CDR3 loop reads CASSPTSGQGTQYF. The CDR3 DNA sequence: TGTGCCAGCAGTCCGACTAGCGGTCAAGGGACCCAGTACTTC.

CDR3: CSARDWASSQPTQYF. CDR3 nucleotide sequence: TGCAGTGCTAGAGATTGGGCTAGCAGTCAACCGACCCAGTACTTC. This rearrangement joins TRBV20-1 to TRBJ2-5; possibly TRBD2 for D (5 bases). The CDR3 consists of 15 residues. Germline CDR1 DFQATT, CDR2 SNEGSKA (reference sequence). V was trimmed by 0 bases and J by 7 bases, leaving 18 bases between them.

There are a few counts of this clonotype. The gene calls are TRBV20-1 and TRBJ1-6; tentatively, D is TRBD1 (5 bases). Between the trimmed V and J ends, which lost 2 bases and 9 bases, there was a span of 17 bases. CDR3 length: 15 residues. The germline V gene has CDR1 DFQATT and CDR2 SNEGSKA (reference sequence). CDR3 nucleotide sequence: TGCAGTGCTAGATCCGGGAGAGGGGAGACTTCACCCCTCCACTTT. This gives the protein CSARSGRGETSPLHF.

The CDR3: CASSLGGISGANVLTF. The CDR3, as DNA: TGTGCCAGCAGCTTAGGAGGGATCTCTGGGGCCAACGTCCTGACTTTC. The chain links TRBV11-1 to TRBJ2-6, with D possibly TRBD2 on 5 matching bases. The CDR3 has 16 residues. CDR1 and CDR2 (germline): SGHAT, FQDESV (reference sequence). V was cut by 1 base and J by 0 bases, with 7 bases left in between.

A remark on this clonotype: A much larger clone differs by one base, so this may be a read error. The chain is built from TRBV9 and TRBJ2-5; possibly TRBD2 for D (5 bases). Germline CDR1 and CDR2: SGDLS and YYNGEE. The CDR3 covers 13 residues. CDR3 amino acids: CVSSGVSEETQYF. The CDR3 DNA follows: TGTGTCAGCAGCGGCGTATCGGAGGAGACCCAGTACTTC.

This clonotype came up a few times. The rearrangement links TRBV3-1 to TRBJ1-1, with D hard to call. V was cut by 0 bases and J by 2 bases, with 10 bases left in between. The CDR3 length is 15 residues. CDR1 is LGHDT and CDR2 is YNNKEL in the germline V gene (reference sequence). CDR3 sequence reads: CASSQDWEPNTEAFF. CDR3 nucleotides: TGTGCCAGCAGCCAAGATTGGGAACCCAACACTGAAGCTTTCTTT.

The count of this clonotype is one. The J gene is TRBJ2-2, the V gene TRBV7-9, with D possibly called TRBD1 or TRBD2 (6 bases each). V shed 1 base and J shed 2 bases, with 14 bases lying between them. The CDR3 consists of 17 residues. Germline lookup yields CDR1 SEHNR and CDR2 FQNEAQ (reference sequence). CDR3 sequence reads: CASSLGAGGPNTGELFF. CDR3 DNA sequence: TGTGCCAGCAGCTTAGGAGCTGGGGGGCCAAACACCGGGGAGCTGTTTTTT.

The V gene is TRBV9, the J gene TRBJ2-7; 9 nucleotides line up with TRBD1. The ends lost 0 bases at V and 5 bases at J; junction bases unmatched: 6. Per germline, CDR1 SGDLS and CDR2 YYNGEE. The CDR3 extends over 15 amino acids. CDR3 DNA: TGTGCCAGCAGCGTAGTTGGGACAGGGAGTGACGAGCAGTACTTC. It specifies CASSVVGTGSDEQYF.